This is a list of T cell receptor beta chains from one sample in a study of blood T cell repertoires in COVID-19. Assay: immunoSEQ multiplex PCR; the TCRdb copy retains only in-frame clones and omits some. Among some 19,000 clones, around 85% were seen once, and the ten largest hold roughly 60%. The material sequenced was peripheral blood. These receptors all stem from a man older than 75 with acute or convalescent COVID-19. Each CDR3 is given with its conserved first and last residue. D genes are given only for firm matches. For some rows the clone size is stated as once, few or many, or as a class when expanded; others skip it.

J gene	D gene	V gene	clone size	CDR3 DNA	CDR3 protein
TRBJ1-5	.	TRBV27	.	TGTGCCAGCAGTCCCCCCGGAGGGCAGCCCCAGCATTTT	CASSPPGGQPQHF
TRBJ2-7	TRBD1	TRBV5-1	.	TGCGCCAGCGCCACAGGGGAAACCCTCGGGCAGTACTTC	CASATGETLGQYF
TRBJ2-3	.	TRBV6-5	few	TGTGCCAGCAGTTACTCGGGGCAGGTCACAGATACGCAGTATTTT	CASSYSGQVTDTQYF
TRBJ2-5	.	TRBV24-1	.	TGTGCCACCAGTGATTTGCAATTTGGGGGCATGGAGACCCAGTACTTC	CATSDLQFGGMETQYF
TRBJ1-1	TRBD1	TRBV6-2/TRBV6-3	.	TGTGCCAGCAGTTCCTTTCCCTCGGGACAGGGTAAGACTGAAGCTTTCTTT	CASSSFPSGQGKTEAFF
TRBJ2-3	.	TRBV7-9	.	TGTGCCAGCAGCTCAAACACAGATACGCAGTATTTT	CASSSNTDTQYF
TRBJ1-6	TRBD1	TRBV10-3	.	TGTGCCATCAGTGAGGGCAGGGGGACAAATTCACCCCTCCACTTT	CAISEGRGTNSPLHF
TRBJ2-7	TRBD1	TRBV7-3	.	TGTGCCAGCAGCCGGGACAGGGGAGGTGGCGAGCAGTACTTC	CASSRDRGGGEQYF
TRBJ1-4	.	TRBV5-6	.	TGTGCCAGCAGCTTGGCTCAGGTGGAAAAACTGTTTTTT	CASSLAQVEKLFF
TRBJ1-4	.	TRBV19	.	TGTGCCAGTAGTAAGGGAGGCAGTTGGGAAAAACTGTTTTTT	CASSKGGSWEKLFF
TRBJ2-1	TRBD2	TRBV4-2	.	TGTGCCAGCAGCCATCCGACTAGCGGGGGGGATAATGAGCAGTTCTTC	CASSHPTSGGDNEQFF
TRBJ2-7	.	TRBV27	.	TGTGCCAGCAGTTTAAGGTCGGGGGGCCTCTACGAGCAGTACTTC	CASSLRSGGLYEQYF
TRBJ1-5	TRBD1	TRBV6-5	.	TGTGCCAGCAGACAGGGGGCGAGGGGCAATCAGCCCCAGCATTTT	CASRQGARGNQPQHF
TRBJ2-6	.	TRBV24-1	.	TGTGCCACCAGTGATCCTACAGGGACCTCTGGGGCCAACGTCCTGACTTTC	CATSDPTGTSGANVLTF
TRBJ1-5	.	TRBV6-1	.	TGTGCCAGCAGTGACAGCGGTACGGGCAATCAGCCCCAGCATTTT	CASSDSGTGNQPQHF
TRBJ2-7	TRBD1	TRBV27	.	TGTGCCAGCAGTTTTCGGGACAGTACCTACGAGCAGTACTTC	CASSFRDSTYEQYF
TRBJ2-5	TRBD1	TRBV9	.	TGTGCCAGCAGCGTAGTTACAGGGGGCGCGGAGACCCAGTACTTC	CASSVVTGGAETQYF
TRBJ2-7	TRBD1	TRBV30	.	TGTGCCTGGAGTGTACTACAGGGGATCTCCTACGAGCAGTACTTC	CAWSVLQGISYEQYF
TRBJ1-4	TRBD1	TRBV29-1	.	TGCAGCGTTGGTGACAGGGGGCGAACTAATGAAAAACTGTTTTTT	CSVGDRGRTNEKLFF
TRBJ2-7	TRBD1	TRBV6-5	.	TGTGCCAGCAGTTACCAGGGGGCAGGGGAGCAGTACTTC	CASSYQGAGEQYF